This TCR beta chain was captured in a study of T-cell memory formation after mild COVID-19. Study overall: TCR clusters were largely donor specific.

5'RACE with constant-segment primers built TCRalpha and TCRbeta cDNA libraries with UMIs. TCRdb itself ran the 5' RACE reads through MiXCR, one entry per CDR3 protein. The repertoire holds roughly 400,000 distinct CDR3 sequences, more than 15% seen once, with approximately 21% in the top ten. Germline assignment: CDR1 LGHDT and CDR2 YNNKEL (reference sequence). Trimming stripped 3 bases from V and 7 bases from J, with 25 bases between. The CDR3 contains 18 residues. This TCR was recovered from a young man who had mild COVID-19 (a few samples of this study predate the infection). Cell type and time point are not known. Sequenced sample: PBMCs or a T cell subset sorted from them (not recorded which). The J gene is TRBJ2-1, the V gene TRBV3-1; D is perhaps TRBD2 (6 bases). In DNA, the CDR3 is TGTGCCAGCAGCCACCGTCTGTTTTTTACGGGCGGGGTGAATGAGCAGTTCTTC. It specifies CASSHRLFFTGGVNEQFF.